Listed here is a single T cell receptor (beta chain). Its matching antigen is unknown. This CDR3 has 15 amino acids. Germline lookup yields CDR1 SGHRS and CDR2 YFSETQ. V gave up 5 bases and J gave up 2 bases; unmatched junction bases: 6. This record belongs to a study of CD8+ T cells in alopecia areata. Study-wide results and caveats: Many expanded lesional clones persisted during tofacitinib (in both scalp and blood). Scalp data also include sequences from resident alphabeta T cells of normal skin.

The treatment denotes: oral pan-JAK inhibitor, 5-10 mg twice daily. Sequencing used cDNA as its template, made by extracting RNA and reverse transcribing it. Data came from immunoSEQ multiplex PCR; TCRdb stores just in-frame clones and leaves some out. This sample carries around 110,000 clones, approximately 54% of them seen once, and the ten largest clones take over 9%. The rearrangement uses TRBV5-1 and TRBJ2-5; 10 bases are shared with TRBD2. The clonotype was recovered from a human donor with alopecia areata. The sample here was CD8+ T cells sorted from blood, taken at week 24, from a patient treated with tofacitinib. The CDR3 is CASRPASGGQETQYF. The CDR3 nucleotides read TGCGCCAGCAGACCAGCTAGCGGGGGTCAAGAGACCCAGTACTTC.